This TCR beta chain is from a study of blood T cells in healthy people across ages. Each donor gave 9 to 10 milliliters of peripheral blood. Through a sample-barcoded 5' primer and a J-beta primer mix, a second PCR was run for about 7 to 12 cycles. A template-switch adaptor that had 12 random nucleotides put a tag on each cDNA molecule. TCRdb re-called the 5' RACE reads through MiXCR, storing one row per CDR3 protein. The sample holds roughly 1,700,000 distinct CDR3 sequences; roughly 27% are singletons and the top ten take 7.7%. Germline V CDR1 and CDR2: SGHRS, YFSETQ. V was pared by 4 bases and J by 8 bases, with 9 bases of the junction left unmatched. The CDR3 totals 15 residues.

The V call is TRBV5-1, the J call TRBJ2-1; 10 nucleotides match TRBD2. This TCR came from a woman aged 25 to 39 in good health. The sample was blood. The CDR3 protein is CASSLQASGSDEQFF. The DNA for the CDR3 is TGCGCCAGCAGCCTGCAGGCTAGCGGGAGTGATGAGCAGTTCTTC.